These 27 T cell receptor beta chains share one sample of origin, sequenced in a study of blood T cell repertoires in COVID-19. Data came from immunoSEQ multiplex PCR; TCRdb stores just in-frame clones and leaves some out. The sample has roughly 62,000 clones, roughly nine tenths seen once. Sample: peripheral blood. The receptors were gathered from a human donor with acute or convalescent COVID-19. The donor label of this sample is uncertain.

This clone occurred a few times. The chain joins TRBV7-8 to TRBJ1-2, with no clear D. CDR1 is SGHVS, CDR2 FQNEAQ, per germline. The CDR3 is 14 residues long. V shed 2 bases and J shed 5 bases, with 12 bases lying between them. The CDR3 DNA is TGTGCCAGCAGCTTACGCGGGCAGAAGTATGGCTACACCTTC. It encodes CASSLRGQKYGYTF.

This clone showed up just a few times. This chain uses TRBV10-1 with TRBJ1-2; TRBD1 aligns across 8 bases. Germline trimming cut 6 bases from V and 5 bases from J; bases unmatched to any gene: 5. The CDR3 runs 13 residues. The germline gives CDR1 WNHNN, CDR2 SYGVQD (reference sequence). The chain's CDR3 is CASSRDRNYGYTF. CDR3 DNA sequence: TGCGCCAGCAGCCGGGACAGGAATTATGGCTACACCTTC.

The chain couples TRBV2 to TRBJ2-7, with D possibly matching TRBD2 (5 bases). V lost 6 bases and J lost 0, with 12 bases in between. This CDR3 has 14 amino acids. In germline, CDR1 is SNHLY, CDR2 FYNNEI. The CDR3 sequence: CASRVGSSSYEQYF. The CDR3 DNA is TGTGCCAGCAGGGTTGGGAGCAGCTCCTACGAGCAGTACTTC.

This chain joins TRBV7-2 and TRBJ2-4, with TRBD2 identical over 7 bases. V was pared by 5 bases and J by 6 bases, with 4 bases of the junction left unmatched. Germline CDR1 SGHTA, CDR2 FQGNSA. The length of the CDR3 is 13 residues. Here the CDR3 reads CASSLAGVNIQYF. The CDR3 bases are TGTGCCAGCAGCCTGGCGGGAGTAAACATTCAGTACTTC.

The chain has TRBV6-5 and TRBJ2-2; 7 nucleotides line up with TRBD1. The length of the CDR3 is 15 residues. The junction had 12 bases not matched to a gene; V was cut back by 7 bases and J by 7 bases. The germline CDR1 and CDR2 sequences are MNHEY and SVGAGI. The CDR3 sequence is CASIKSDRVGGELFF. CDR3 bases: TGTGCCAGCATCAAATCCGACAGGGTCGGCGGGGAGCTGTTTTTT.

The chain joins TRBV6-2 or TRBV6-3 to TRBJ1-4; D is uncertain. Looked up from germline, CDR1 is MNHEY and CDR2 is SVGEGT. With 5 bases removed from V and 7 bases from J, the gap between germline ends came to 20 bases. CDR3 length: 16 residues. CDR3 residues: CASSPEGGREGEKLFF. DNA for the CDR3: TGTGCCAGCAGTCCCGAAGGAGGGCGAGAGGGTGAAAAACTGTTTTTT.

The chain links TRBV3-1 (or the pseudogene TRBV3-2) to TRBJ2-5; a weak D match, TRBD1 (6 bases). Deletions cut 5 bases from V and 4 bases from J, with 20 bases between. This CDR3 is 16 amino acids long. Germline V CDR1 and CDR2: LGHDT, YNNKEL (reference sequence). The CDR3 DNA reads TGTGCCAGCAGCAGGGCCGGGACAAAGCGTGGAGAGACCCAGTACTTC. It specifies CASSRAGTKRGETQYF.

The chain links TRBV6-5 to TRBJ1-5, with a weak D call TRBD1 (6 bases). Germline V gene sequence: CDR1 MNHEY, CDR2 SVGAGI. This CDR3 is 13 amino acids long. V lost 9 bases, J lost 5 bases, and 14 bases lay in between. Written as DNA, the CDR3 is TGTGCCAGTCGACAGGTGATGGATCAGCCCCAGCATTTT. As protein: CASRQVMDQPQHF.

The V call is TRBV19, the J call TRBJ2-1; D is undetermined. V was cut by 0 bases and J by 4 bases, with 7 bases left in between. From germline, CDR1 is LNHDA and CDR2 SQIVND (reference sequence). The CDR3 sequence is 14 residues long. Here the CDR3 DNA reads TGTGCCAGTAGTATAGAAGGCGGATACAATGAGCAGTTCTTC. Its translation: CASSIEGGYNEQFF. The entire variable domain, with the rest obtained from reference TRBV19 and TRBJ2-1, is as follows: DGGITQSPKYLFRKEGQNVTLSCEQNLNHDAMYWYRQDPGQGLRLIYYSQIVNDFQKGDIAEGYSVSREKKESFPLTVTSAQKNPTAFYLCASSIEGGYNEQFFGPGTRLTVL.

This clone was detected once. CDR3 amino acids: CASSPREGGTQYF. As DNA, the CDR3 is TGCGCCAGCAGTCCCCGAGAGGGTGGGACCCAGTACTTC. The chain links TRBV10-1 to TRBJ2-5; maybe TRBD2 (5 bases). Trimming removed 5 bases at V and 7 bases at J, with 14 bases between. The germline CDR1 and CDR2 sequences are WNHNN and SYGVQD (reference sequence). CDR3 length equals 13 residues.

This sequence joins TRBV3-1 (or the pseudogene TRBV3-2) and TRBJ2-5, with D unresolved. Trimming left V 0 bases short and J 0 bases short, with 14 bases between. CDR1 is LGHDT, CDR2 YNNKEL, per germline (reference sequence). The CDR3 covers 17 residues. The CDR3 region has the DNA TGTGCCAGCAGCCAAGATTCGCTCGACTTGTACCAAGAGACCCAGTACTTC. Translated, it gives CASSQDSLDLYQETQYF.

The V gene is TRBV9, the J gene TRBJ2-2, with 9 positions matching TRBD1. With V trimmed by 3 bases and J by 6 bases, 9 bases remained unmatched. Germline CDR1 is SGDLS and CDR2 is YYNGEE. The CDR3 has 16 residues. As DNA, the CDR3 is TGTGCCAGCAGCGGATCCGGGACAGGGTTTTCCGGGGAGCTGTTTTTT. As protein: CASSGSGTGFSGELFF.

This clone was seen more than once but under ten times. The rearrangement links TRBV21-1 to TRBJ2-5; TRBD1, the table's D call, lacks a check against the DNA. TRBV21-1 is a known pseudogene. CDR3 length: 13 amino acids. The CDR3 sequence is CASLRQGLETQYF. The CDR3 region has the DNA TGTGCCAGCCTCAGACAGGGATTGGAGACCCAGTACTTC.

This rearrangement joins TRBV5-1 to TRBJ2-4; the D gene is possibly TRBD2 (6 bases). CDR1 is SGHRS, CDR2 YFSETQ, per germline. The CDR3 loop spans 16 amino acids. V lost 2 bases and J lost 0, with 12 bases in between. The CDR3 here is CASSLGGNLAKNIQYF. The CDR3 DNA sequence: TGCGCCAGCAGCTTAGGAGGGAACCTAGCCAAAAACATTCAGTACTTC.

The rearrangement links TRBV7-3 to TRBJ2-4, with TRBD2 matching 7 bases. Germline V CDR1 and CDR2: SGHTA, FQGTGA. The CDR3 totals 17 residues. J lost 3 bases, V lost 5 bases, and 13 bases had no gene match. In DNA, the CDR3 is TGTGCCAGCAGCCTTTTTCAGCGGGATGGGGGCAAAAACATTCAGTACTTC. This translates into CASSLFQRDGGKNIQYF. The whole variable domain, filled in from reference TRBV7-3 and TRBJ2-4, reads GAGVSQTPSNKVTEKGKYVELRCDPISGHTALYWYRQSLGQGPEFLIYFQGTGAADDSGLPNDRFFAVRPEGSVSTLKIQRTERGDSAVYLCASSLFQRDGGKNIQYFGAGTRLSVL.

The rearrangement links TRBV4-1 to TRBJ1-2; the D is unclear. Trimming stripped 0 bases from V and 0 bases from J, with 11 bases between. From germline, CDR1 is MGHRA and CDR2 YSYEKL. CDR3 length: 16 residues. CDR3 amino acids: CASSQEGRRANYGYTF. DNA of the CDR3: TGCGCCAGCAGCCAAGAGGGAAGGAGGGCTAACTATGGCTACACCTTC.

V gene TRBV28 combines with J gene TRBJ1-2; maybe TRBD1 (5 bases). This CDR3 is 14 amino acids long. V was clipped by 2 bases and J by 4 bases, with 11 bases between them. Germline CDR1 MDHEN, CDR2 SYDVKM. For the CDR3, the DNA is TGTGCCAGCAGTTTAGGTTGGGGCGGCTATGGCTACACCTTC. It translates to CASSLGWGGYGYTF.

The V call is TRBV4-1, the J call TRBJ2-5, with TRBD2 matching 9 bases. V lost 0 bases to trimming and J lost 0 bases; unmatched junction nucleotides: 5. The CDR3 spans 17 residues. The germline CDR1 and CDR2 sequences are MGHRA and YSYEKL. The DNA of the CDR3 is TGCGCCAGCAGCCAAGATCGCCTAGCGGGGTACCAAGAGACCCAGTACTTC. Protein: CASSQDRLAGYQETQYF.

The genes are TRBV19 and TRBJ1-1; unclear D gene. Germline assignment: CDR1 LNHDA and CDR2 SQIVND (reference sequence). The CDR3 is 14 amino acids. V lost 3 bases and J 7 bases, leaving 15 bases between the germline ends. The CDR3 here is CASSIGPGRLEAFF. The CDR3 bases are TGTGCCAGTAGTATTGGCCCTGGCCGCCTTGAAGCTTTCTTT.

J is TRBJ2-7 and V is TRBV27, with 7 nucleotides matching TRBD2. Germline lookup yields CDR1 MNHEY and CDR2 SMNVEV (reference sequence). Trimming cost V 5 bases and J 0 bases; bases outside gene matches: 7. The CDR3 consists of 15 residues. CDR3 DNA sequence: TGTGCCAGCAGTAGCGGGACCCTCAGCTCCTACGAGCAGTACTTC. Amino acid sequence: CASSSGTLSSYEQYF.

V usage is TRBV5-1 and J usage is TRBJ1-4; D is unresolved. This CDR3 has 15 residues. The germline CDR1 and CDR2 sequences are SGHRS and YFSETQ. Trimming removed 0 bases at V and 8 bases at J, with 14 bases between. The CDR3 nucleotides are TGCGCCAGCAGCTTGGCTGGCAACCCGAGGGAAAAACTGTTTTTT. Protein sequence: CASSLAGNPREKLFF.

This clone was observed once. The chain combines TRBV28 with TRBJ1-5; 7 nucleotides align to TRBD1. The CDR3 has 16 residues. V lost 3 bases and J lost 0; bases outside the gene matches: 5. The germline V gene encodes CDR1 MDHEN and CDR2 SYDVKM. In DNA form, the CDR3 reads TGTGCCAGCAGTTTGAAGACAGGGATTAGCAATCAGCCCCAGCATTTT. Amino acid sequence: CASSLKTGISNQPQHF. Supplemented by reference TRBV28 and TRBJ1-5, the full variable domain reads DVKVTQSSRYLVKRTGEKVFLECVQDMDHENMFWYRQDPGLGLRLIYFSYDVKMKEKGDIPEGYSVSREKKERFSLILESASTNQTSMYLCASSLKTGISNQPQHFGDGTRLSIL.

The chain uses TRBV7-3 and TRBJ2-5; D remains unclear. V lost 1 base and J 5 bases, leaving 8 bases between the germline ends. Per the germline V gene, CDR1 is SGHTA and CDR2 is FQGTGA. The CDR3 contains 13 residues. CDR3 residues: CASSLMTVETQYF. The CDR3 DNA sequence: TGTGCCAGCAGCTTAATGACTGTGGAGACCCAGTACTTC. Variable domain in full (rest from reference TRBV7-3 and TRBJ2-5): GAGVSQTPSNKVTEKGKYVELRCDPISGHTALYWYRQSLGQGPEFLIYFQGTGAADDSGLPNDRFFAVRPEGSVSTLKIQRTERGDSAVYLCASSLMTVETQYFGPGTRLLVL.

The gene calls are TRBV5-3 and TRBJ1-3; possible D gene TRBD1, 5 bases. TRBV5-3 has ORF status, its function being uncertain. The CDR3 consists of 14 residues. The germline V and J ends were trimmed by 0 bases and 7 bases, with 11 bases remaining between them. In DNA, the CDR3 is TGTGCCAGAAGCTTGGCCCAGGGAACGAACACCATATATTTT. Encoded protein: CARSLAQGTNTIYF.

The chain combines TRBV18 with TRBJ1-1, with D possibly matching TRBD1 (6 bases). This CDR3 is built from 13 residues. V was shortened by 2 bases and J by 9 bases, with 13 bases between the two germline ends. Germline lookup yields CDR1 KGHSH and CDR2 LQKENI. CDR3 loop: CASSPMGTGKAFF. The CDR3 region has the DNA TGTGCCAGCTCACCAATGGGCACAGGGAAAGCTTTCTTT.

This chain joins TRBV18 and TRBJ2-7; 9 positions agree with TRBD1. The CDR3 extends over 15 amino acids. J lost 5 bases, V lost 1 base, and 6 bases had no gene match. CDR1 and CDR2 from the germline V gene are KGHSH and LQKENI. CDR3 region: CASSPRDRVVNEQYF. In DNA, the CDR3 is TGTGCCAGCTCACCACGGGACAGGGTCGTCAACGAGCAGTACTTC.

This clone came up a few times. The J gene is TRBJ2-2, the V gene TRBV25-1; no definite D call. Trimming pared 2 bases from V and 1 base from J, leaving 5 bases between. Germline V gene lookup returns CDR1 MGHDK and CDR2 SYGVNS. The CDR3 runs to 14 residues. The CDR3 reads CASSEGWNTGELFF. In DNA, the CDR3 is TGTGCCAGCAGTGAAGGCTGGAACACCGGGGAGCTGTTTTTT.